This T cell receptor beta chain was recorded in a study of cytomegalovirus exposure and HLA in healthy donors. The PCR had 60 Vbeta and 13 Jbeta primers. Assay: immunoSEQ multiplex PCR; the TCRdb copy retains only in-frame clones and omits some. The sample records 150,000 to 200,000 clones, over 80% being singletons. Points from the study as a whole: CMV antigen specificity was confirmed in vitro for three CMV-associated chains. Per a prior analysis, the majority of TCR beta V segments were productive roughly 90% or roughly 30% of the time. The study recorded 150 to 200 TCR beta chains that were cytomegalovirus-associated. Roughly uniform sequencing depth across donors was assumed, possibly incorrectly.

Notes on this clone: Its target is not known.

V shed 5 bases and J 1 base; nucleotides not matched to a gene: 1. Per the germline V gene, CDR1 is SGHTA and CDR2 is FQGTGA. The CDR3 runs 13 residues. The genes are TRBV7-3 and TRBJ2-5; 7 bases are shared with TRBD1. The sample consisted of PBMCs. This TCR came from a man aged 45-60 years in good health and CMV-seropositive. In DNA, the CDR3 is TGTGCCAGCAGCCGGGACAGCCAAGAGACCCAGTACTTC. This encodes CASSRDSQETQYF.